This T cell receptor (beta chain) appears in the sequencing data of a study of T cells expressing NK-cell markers. Study as a whole: Among eight sequenced donors, seven carried HCMV seropositivity while one was seronegative. General study points: NKG2C+ dominant clonotype frequencies in six or seven donors were roughly 1.0-7.5% of CD8+ T cells. One observes that, in several donors, these clonotypes were also the leading ones within the CD3+CD56-NKG2C+ fraction.

CDR3 length equals 13 residues. The germline V gene encodes CDR1 WSHSY and CDR2 SAAADI. A note on this clonotype: The antigen is unknown.

TCRdb reprocessed the 5' RACE reads and stores each CDR3 protein as one record, lacking DNA. The sample totals some 150,000 distinct CDR3 sequences. The clonotype comes from a young man in good health. Sequencing was performed on blood T cells: a sorted CD56 or NKG2C T cell subset, CD4+ or CD8+ T cells, or bulk PBMC T cells (not recorded which). The chain links TRBV10-2 to TRBJ2-7. The CDR3 is CASGSTTNYEQYF.